The 17 T cell receptor beta chains listed next were all sequenced from one sample in a study of tumor-infiltrating lymphocytes in primary liver carcinoma. The template, approximately 500 ng total RNA, yielded TCR beta cDNA made with a constant-region primer. Amplification in three nested multiplex PCR rounds with slightly modified ARM-PCR gave rise to TCR beta libraries. TRBV1-TRBV30 forward primers paired with a C-beta reverse primer were used in the first two PCR rounds, which ran roughly 10 cycles each. In TCRdb, the multiplex PCR reads were re-called with MiXCR into one record per CDR3 protein. The sample yields 330,000 or so distinct CDR3 sequences, less than 65% seen once. The blood RNA (from unsorted whole blood) was obtained, and germline DNA was also extracted. Sample: peripheral blood. The receptors derive from a man aged 35-49 years with primary liver carcinoma and hepatitis B virus infection.

This clonotype was seen a handful of times. The chain is built from TRBV10-2 and TRBJ1-5; 10 bases line up with TRBD1. The V gene end was trimmed by 4 bases and the J gene end by 3 bases; junction bases not matched to a gene: 6. Germline V gene lookup returns CDR1 WSHSY and CDR2 SAAADI. The CDR3 covers 16 residues. The CDR3: CASSAHGQGDNQPQHF. The CDR3 DNA sequence: TGCGCCAGCAGTGCTCACGGACAGGGGGACAATCAGCCCCAGCATTTT.

The chain couples TRBV14 to TRBJ1-2; 7 bases map to TRBD1. The ends lost 7 bases at V and 2 bases at J; junction bases unmatched: 7. Germline CDR1 reads SGHDN; CDR2 reads FVKESK. The CDR3 covers 14 residues. DNA of the CDR3: TGTGCCAGCATTGATTTACAGGGGAACTATGGCTACACCTTC. Its translation is CASIDLQGNYGYTF.

This clonotype was observed many times. The chain links TRBV7-9 to TRBJ1-1; D remains ambiguous. The length of the CDR3 is 15 residues. CDR1 and CDR2 from the germline V gene are SEHNR and FQNEAQ (reference sequence). Trimming stripped 1 base from V and 5 bases from J, with 14 bases between. CDR3 DNA: TGTGCCAGCAGCTTAGGATCGGTAGGGCGGACTGAAGCTTTCTTT. It translates to CASSLGSVGRTEAFF.

V gene TRBV10-3 combines with J gene TRBJ2-2; 10 bases are a match to TRBD1. Germline values: CDR1 ENHRY, CDR2 SYGVKD. The CDR3 totals 15 residues. The CDR3 reads CLISETGGDTGELFF. The CDR3 coding sequence is TGTCTCATCAGTGAGACAGGGGGCGACACCGGGGAGCTGTTTTTT.

As concerns this clonotype: A much more abundant neighbour one base away suggests this may be a read error. J is TRBJ1-2 and V is TRBV29-1; no clear D. There are 15 residues in the CDR3. Germline CDR1 reads SQVTM; CDR2 reads ANQGSEA. V was pared by 3 bases and J by 5 bases, with 19 bases between. The CDR3 region is CSVELASPGDYGYTF. In DNA, the CDR3 is TGCAGCGTTGAGTTAGCCAGCCCGGGTGATTATGGCTACACCTTC.

Concerning this clonotype itself: The conserved phenylalanine or tryptophan normally closing the CDR3 is absent here, so this likely arose from a read error. This chain uses TRBV11-2 with TRBJ2-7; 8 bases line up with TRBD1. V shed 5 bases, J shed 3 bases, and the junction held 9 bases outside the gene matches. This CDR3 has 15 residues. Germline CDR1 SGHAT, CDR2 FQNNGV. In nucleotides, the CDR3 is TGTGCCAGCAGCCCCTGGGACAGGACAGTCTACGAGCAGTACATC. Protein product: CASSPWDRTVYEQYI.

This clonotype was observed many times. The genes are TRBV6-1 and TRBJ2-7, with D possibly matching TRBD1 (5 bases). The germline V gene has CDR1 MNHNS and CDR2 SASEGT. The CDR3 sequence is 16 residues long. The V and J ends lost 0 bases and 0 bases respectively, with 12 bases between them. This CDR3 reads CASSEAQGQGSYEQYF. Written as DNA, the CDR3 is TGTGCCAGCAGTGAAGCGCAGGGCCAGGGCTCCTACGAGCAGTACTTC.

This clonotype was recorded once. A read error may produce the germline difference seen at one junction end. The chain recombines TRBV10-3 with TRBJ2-1; the match to TRBD1 covers 9 bases. Germline V gene data show CDR1 as ENHRY and CDR2 as SYGVKD. The CDR3 consists of 16 residues. The CDR3: CAISERQGGGYNEQLF. CDR3 nucleotide sequence: TGTGCCATCAGTGAACGACAGGGGGGGGGCTACAATGAGCAGTTATTC.

The chain employs TRBV5-6 and TRBJ2-7, with 8 bases identical to TRBD2. The ends lost 5 bases at V and 3 bases at J; junction bases unmatched: 4. The germline V gene has CDR1 SGHDT and CDR2 YYEEEE. This CDR3 spans 13 amino acids. CDR3: CASRLAGFYEQYF. CDR3 DNA: TGTGCCAGCAGATTAGCGGGATTCTACGAGCAGTACTTC.

This clonotype was seen a handful of times. The V and J genes are TRBV5-6 and TRBJ2-1, with 8 positions matching TRBD2. The CDR3 runs to 16 residues. The germline V gene has CDR1 SGHDT and CDR2 YYEEEE. V was pared by 2 bases and J by 10 bases, with 14 bases of the junction left unmatched. The CDR3 here is CASSFGTSGNLQEQFF. In DNA form, the CDR3 reads TGTGCCAGCAGCTTCGGGACTAGTGGGAACTTGCAGGAGCAGTTCTTC.

As for this clonotype: No conserved phenylalanine or tryptophan is present at the end of the CDR3, so a read error is the likely explanation. The gene calls are TRBV6-2 or TRBV6-3 and TRBJ2-7; D is ambiguous. Germline lookup yields CDR1 MNHEY and CDR2 SVGEGT. V lost 6 bases to trimming and J lost 4 bases, with 13 bases between them. The length of the CDR3 is 13 residues. In DNA form, the CDR3 reads TGTGCCAGCAGCCTGGGGAATATATACGAGCAGTACATC. Translated: CASSLGNIYEQYI.

This clonotype was counted only a few times. The genes are TRBV11-2 and TRBJ2-1, with 8 positions matching TRBD2. Per germline, CDR1 SGHAT and CDR2 FQNNGV. With 0 bases clipped from V and 12 bases from J, the junction kept 10 bases outside the gene matches. This CDR3 is built from 15 residues. CDR3 residues: CASSLDKRAGDGQFF. CDR3 nucleotide sequence: TGTGCCAGCAGCTTAGATAAGCGAGCGGGAGACGGGCAGTTCTTC.

This clonotype appeared many times. This sequence joins TRBV6-6 and TRBJ1-1, with TRBD1 matching over 7 bases. The CDR3 is 14 residues long. In germline, CDR1 is MNHNY, CDR2 SVGAGI (reference sequence). V lost 7 bases and J lost 5; bases outside the gene matches: 10. The DNA for the CDR3 is TGTGCCAGCATTAGACAGGGAGAACAAACTGAAGCTTTCTTT. Amino acids: CASIRQGEQTEAFF.

In regard to this clonotype: A read error may be the cause here, since a much bigger clone is one base away. V gene TRBV6-5 combines with J gene TRBJ2-7, with D maybe TRBD2 (6 bases). The CDR3 is 13 amino acids. Germline CDR1 and CDR2: MNHEY and SVGAGI. Between the trimmed V and J ends, which lost 10 bases and 0 bases, there was a span of 13 bases. The CDR3 DNA reads as TGTGCCATCACTGGCGGGGACTCCTACGAGCAGTACTTC. Translated, it gives CAITGGDSYEQYF.

Note on this clonotype: A much bigger clone sits one base away, suggesting this may be a read error. The conserved final phenylalanine or tryptophan is absent from the CDR3, which likely points to a read error. The chain has TRBV29-1 and TRBJ1-1, with D unresolved. This CDR3 has 14 residues. In germline, CDR1 is SQVTM, CDR2 ANQGSEA. V lost 1 base to trimming and J lost 0 bases, with 9 bases between them. The CDR3 loop reads CSVEGGQLNTEAFC. CDR3 nucleotides: TGCAGCGTTGAAGGAGGGCAGTTGAACACTGAAGCTTTCTGT.

On this clonotype itself: This may arise from a read error, as a much more abundant clone is one base away. The chain carries TRBV6-5 and TRBJ1-2; a possible D gene is TRBD1 (5 bases). CDR1 MNHEY and CDR2 SVGAGI come from the germline V gene. This CDR3 comprises 11 residues. This CDR3 is CVTLGDYGYTF. CDR3 DNA sequence: TGTGTCACCCTAGGGGACTATGGCTACACCTTC.

The chain employs TRBV11-1 and TRBJ2-7; D is ambiguous. The CDR3 loop spans 15 amino acids. V was clipped by 6 bases and J by 2 bases, with 17 bases between them. The germline CDR1 and CDR2 sequences are SGHAT and FQDESV (reference sequence). CDR3 sequence: CASSFLPEGTYEQYF. CDR3 nucleotide sequence: TGTGCCAGCAGTTTCCTCCCGGAAGGGACCTACGAGCAGTACTTC.